The 20 T cell receptor beta chains below come from one sample, sequenced in a study of T-cell reconstitution after alpha-beta-depleted transplantation in children. Construction of the TCRbeta library involved unique molecular identifiers. Using its own MiXCR run on the PCR reads, TCRdb lists one record per CDR3 protein. Of some 300,000 distinct CDR3 sequences in the sample, 10% are singletons; the top ten hold 2% to 3%. The sequencing used PBMCs from the stem cell graft donor, collected from the stem cell graft. The receptors originated from a human donor who donated a stem cell graft to a child with acute lymphoblastic leukemia.

This clonotype showed up many times. This sequence joins TRBV6-1 and TRBJ2-1; TRBD2 agrees at 9 bases. Per germline, CDR1 MNHNS and CDR2 SASEGT. The ends lost 5 bases at V and 9 bases at J; junction bases unmatched: 11. The CDR3 runs to 15 residues. CDR3: CASSPGLAPRSEQFF. In DNA, the CDR3 is TGTGCCAGCAGTCCGGGACTAGCCCCCCGTAGTGAGCAGTTCTTC.

The table lists this clonotype with a few counts. The chain recombines TRBV28 with TRBJ2-3; D possibly corresponds to TRBD1 (5 bases). With 2 bases removed from V and 5 bases from J, the gap between germline ends came to 32 bases. Per germline, CDR1 MDHEN and CDR2 SYDVKM. The CDR3 totals 21 residues. CDR3 in amino acids: CASSLRWRYQGSRFFVDTQYF. CDR3 in DNA: TGTGCCAGCAGTTTACGTTGGAGATACCAGGGTTCACGCTTTTTCGTAGATACGCAGTATTTT.

There are a few counts of this clonotype. The rearrangement joins TRBV15 to TRBJ1-1; 7 nucleotides agree with TRBD1. Germline CDR1 reads LNHNV; CDR2 reads YYDKDF (reference sequence). This CDR3 is 17 amino acids long. With V trimmed by 0 bases and J by 0 bases, 7 bases remained unmatched. The CDR3 reads CATSREQGTRMNTEAFF. The CDR3 DNA is TGTGCCACCAGCAGAGAACAGGGGACGAGGATGAACACTGAAGCTTTCTTT.

The table lists this clonotype with a few counts. The chain recombines TRBV24-1 with TRBJ2-5; 11 bases align to TRBD2. V dropped 9 bases and J dropped 2; count of bases not matched to a gene: 7. Looked up from germline, CDR1 is KGHDR and CDR2 is SFDVKD. The CDR3 spans 15 residues. For the CDR3, the DNA is TGTGCCACCGCCCCGGGACTAGCGGTTCAAGAGACCCAGTACTTC. Its protein product is CATAPGLAVQETQYF.

This clonotype was seen a few times. The CDR3 bases are TGTGCCAGCAGTGAAGCACAGGACAACACTGAAGCTTTCTTT. Translation gives CASSEAQDNTEAFF. The chain carries TRBV6-1 and TRBJ1-1, with D possibly being TRBD1 (5 bases). Germline-derived CDR1 and CDR2 are MNHNS and SASEGT. Between the trimmed V and J ends, which lost 0 bases and 2 bases, there was a span of 7 bases. The CDR3 has 14 amino acids.

This clonotype was picked up many times. The rearrangement uses TRBV4-1 and TRBJ2-1, with TRBD2 identical over 8 bases. The germline gives CDR1 MGHRA, CDR2 YSYEKL. This CDR3 region has 16 residues. After removal of 0 bases from V and 4 bases from J, the junction contained 5 bases not matched to a gene. The CDR3 DNA follows: TGCGCCAGCAGCCAAGATCTAGCGGGTTGGTACAATGAGCAGTTCTTC. Its protein product is CASSQDLAGWYNEQFF.

This chain joins TRBV27 and TRBJ2-1; D is ambiguous. This CDR3 region has 13 residues. The germline V and J ends were trimmed by 3 bases and 8 bases, with 11 bases remaining between them. Germline CDR1 is MNHEY and CDR2 is SMNVEV (reference sequence). The CDR3: CASSFSPSYEQFF. The CDR3 DNA reads as TGTGCCAGCAGTTTCTCCCCCAGCTATGAGCAGTTCTTC.

In this sample, this clonotype turned up a few times. This chain uses TRBV7-6 with TRBJ2-7; 9 positions agree with TRBD2. CDR3 length: 17 residues. The V gene end was trimmed by 1 base and the J gene end by 5 bases; junction bases not matched to a gene: 12. Germline V lookup: CDR1 SGHVS, CDR2 FNYEAQ. The CDR3 nucleotides read TGTGCCAGCAGCTTAGTTGGACTAGCGACCCTCCCGAACGAGCAGTACTTC. This codes for CASSLVGLATLPNEQYF.

The V and J genes are TRBV20-1 and TRBJ2-7; 8 bases are shared with TRBD1. The germline V gene encodes CDR1 DFQATT and CDR2 SNEGSKA (reference sequence). J lost 0 bases, V lost 3 bases, and 7 bases had no gene match. CDR3 size: 15 residues. CDR3 sequence reads: CSASPGQGASYEQYF. In nucleotides, the CDR3 is TGCAGTGCTAGTCCTGGTCAGGGGGCCTCCTACGAGCAGTACTTC.

This chain joins TRBV6-7 and TRBJ2-2; 9 bases agree with TRBD1. TRBV6-7 is assigned to the ORF class and has an uncertain function. V lost 0 bases and J lost 8; bases outside the gene matches: 16. This CDR3 comprises 19 residues. In DNA form, the CDR3 reads TGTGCCAGCAGTTACTCAAGGGACAGGGCTCTTCGAGAGGCTGGGGAGCTGTTTTTT. This gives the protein CASSYSRDRALREAGELFF.

This chain uses TRBV5-6 with TRBJ2-5; the D is unclear. CDR1 is SGHDT and CDR2 is YYEEEE in the germline V gene. This CDR3 contains 14 residues. Trimming cost V 2 bases and J 4 bases, with 12 bases left between them. In DNA form, the CDR3 reads TGTGCCAGCAGCTTTAACTCCGATGGAGAGACCCAGTACTTC. Encoded protein: CASSFNSDGETQYF.

This clonotype was detected only a few times. The rearrangement uses TRBV7-2 and TRBJ2-5, with 9 positions matching TRBD2. In germline, CDR1 is SGHTA, CDR2 FQGNSA. V dropped 5 bases and J dropped 0; count of bases not matched to a gene: 4. There are 15 residues in the CDR3. The CDR3 is CASSPGLAYQETQYF. CDR3 coding DNA: TGTGCCAGCAGCCCGGGACTAGCCTACCAAGAGACCCAGTACTTC.

The sample holds many counts of this clonotype. The chain couples TRBV10-3 to TRBJ2-7; D not certain. Germline V gene lookup returns CDR1 ENHRY and CDR2 SYGVKD. This CDR3 has 11 residues. With 4 bases removed from V and 4 bases from J, the gap between germline ends came to 5 bases. CDR3 protein: CAISVSYEQYF. DNA of the CDR3: TGTGCCATCAGTGTGTCGTACGAGCAGTACTTC.

This clonotype was observed at least ten times. The V and J genes are TRBV27 and TRBJ1-4; D is uncertain. Germline CDR1 reads MNHEY; CDR2 reads SMNVEV (reference sequence). This CDR3 contains 12 residues. Trimming took 3 bases from V and 5 from J, leaving 4 bases between them. As DNA, the CDR3 is TGTGCCAGCAGTTTTTTAAATGAAAAACTGTTTTTT. It encodes CASSFLNEKLFF.

V gene TRBV7-9 combines with J gene TRBJ2-7, with a possible D match to TRBD2 (7 bases). The CDR3 sequence is 15 residues long. Trimming pared 3 bases from V and 0 bases from J, leaving 12 bases between. Germline CDR1 SEHNR, CDR2 FQNEAQ (reference sequence). Here the CDR3 DNA reads TGTGCCAGCAGCTTTCGGGGGGCGAACTCCTACGAGCAGTACTTC. This gives the protein CASSFRGANSYEQYF.

This clonotype was detected ten times or more. The genes are TRBV5-1 and TRBJ2-7; D is perhaps TRBD1 (6 bases). In germline, CDR1 is SGHRS, CDR2 YFSETQ. CDR3 length: 15 residues. Trimming cost V 0 bases and J 2 bases, with 12 bases left between them. The CDR3 DNA is TGCGCCAGCAGCTTGGCTTGGGGGCACACCTACGAGCAGTACTTC. It yields the protein CASSLAWGHTYEQYF.

This clonotype occurred many times. The chain is built from TRBV5-1 and TRBJ1-2; tentatively, D is TRBD1 (6 bases). CDR1 and CDR2 (germline): SGHRS, YFSETQ. CDR3 length equals 16 residues. Trimming cost V 3 bases and J 0 bases, with 15 bases left between them. The CDR3: CASSSRDTGANYGYTF. In DNA form, the CDR3 reads TGCGCCAGCAGCTCCCGGGACACCGGAGCTAACTATGGCTACACCTTC.

This clonotype was counted between two and nine times. This chain connects TRBV7-2 to TRBJ2-1; no reliable D call. Trimming shortened V by 5 bases and J by 8 bases, and 10 bases separated the two germline ends. This CDR3 spans 12 amino acids. Germline assignment: CDR1 SGHTA and CDR2 FQGNSA. The CDR3, as DNA: TGTGCCAGCAGCATCGTCAGTGATGAGCAGTTCTTC. Translated: CASSIVSDEQFF.

This chain uses TRBV20-1 with TRBJ2-1, with 11 nucleotides matching TRBD2. Trimming at V came to 6 bases and at J to 0 bases, leaving 4 bases not matched to a gene. The germline V gene has CDR1 DFQATT and CDR2 SNEGSKA (reference sequence). CDR3 size: 15 residues. In nucleotides, the CDR3 is TGCAGTGCGGTAGCGGGAGGGAGCTCCTACAATGAGCAGTTCTTC. It is translated as CSAVAGGSSYNEQFF.

This clonotype occurred a few times. The chain uses TRBV27 and TRBJ2-3; tentatively, D is TRBD2 (5 bases). Trimming pared 0 bases from V and 2 bases from J, leaving 9 bases between. The germline V gene encodes CDR1 MNHEY and CDR2 SMNVEV (reference sequence). CDR3 length equals 15 residues. The CDR3 region has the DNA TGTGCCAGCAGTTTATCGGTGGGAGTCACAGATACGCAGTATTTT. Translating it yields CASSLSVGVTDTQYF.